This T cell receptor (beta chain) was sequenced during a study of cytomegalovirus exposure and HLA in healthy donors. Study-level results: Usually a TCR sequence was rare, but some public TCRs were found in many donors.

This table comes from immunoSEQ multiplex PCR, and its TCRdb copy is limited to in-frame clones, with some not included. The table has a few hundred thousand clones, around 89% seen once. About this clone: Its antigen is still unknown.

CDR1 and CDR2 from the germline V gene are SGHVS and FNYEAQ. This CDR3 is 14 amino acids long. Trimming shortened V by 1 base and J by 0 bases, and 6 bases separated the two germline ends. The V and J genes are TRBV7-6 and TRBJ1-1, with D uncertain. Specimen: PBMCs. This receptor was taken from a young woman in good health and CMV-seronegative. CDR3 in DNA: TGTGCCAGCAGCTTAGGCGTGGTGAACACTGAAGCTTTCTTT. It encodes CASSLGVVNTEAFF.